This T cell receptor (beta chain) was recorded in a study of beta chain features in type 1 diabetes. The whole isolated RNA underwent reverse transcription, so sequencing captured expressed TCRB transcripts. Assay: immunoSEQ multiplex PCR; the TCRdb copy retains only in-frame clones and omits some. The sample includes about 28,000 clones, 65% of them seen just once. Study-wide results and limits: Significant though moderate, a shortening of TCRB CDR3s appeared in all four CD4+ subsets of Type 1 diabetes patients. The question of HLA type influencing TCRB rearrangement was one that remained unresolved here.

On this clone: As yet, its antigen is unknown.

The sequence derives from a young woman with type 1 diabetes. The sequenced material came from Tregs from blood.

The CDR3 reads CASSQRGTSGRQNEQFF. As DNA, the CDR3 is TGCGCCAGCAGTCAACGCGGAACTAGCGGGAGGCAGAATGAGCAGTTCTTC. The rearrangement links TRBV23-1 to TRBJ2-1, with 12 bases fitting TRBD2. Being an ORF, TRBV23-1 has a function that is uncertain. V gave up 2 bases and J gave up 7 bases; unmatched junction bases: 9. This CDR3 contains 17 residues.